The following is a TCR beta chain sequence with its context. Its antigen remains unidentified. The unsorted PBMC replicate PCRs were performed with roughly 280 ng DNA, 25,000 to 30,000 T cell genomes. Libraries were prepared by immunoSEQ multiplex PCR; TCRdb keeps only in-frame clonotypes and omits some of them. The table includes 450,000 to 500,000 clones, over 65% detected once. This record belongs to a study of shared clonotypes between healthy human individuals. Study-wide findings and caveats: Few donors restricted represented genetic and exposure-history diversity.

With 6 bases removed from V and 1 base from J, the gap between germline ends came to 13 bases. Germline V gene data show CDR1 as SGHDT and CDR2 as YYEEEE. This CDR3 region has 14 residues. Material: PBMCs. The chain employs TRBV5-6 and TRBJ1-1; no clear D gene. This receptor was obtained from a woman in her thirties or forties in good health. Some clones in this sample may be carry-over from other donors' samples. CDR3 protein: CASNWAYGNTEAFF. The CDR3 DNA follows: TGTGCCAGCAACTGGGCTTACGGGAACACTGAAGCTTTCTTT.